The next 8 T cell receptor beta chains were all read from a single sample in a study of blood T cell repertoires in COVID-19. The data were produced by immunoSEQ multiplex PCR, yet TCRdb's version contains in-frame clones alone and is incomplete. Of around 71,000 clones listed, approximately 83% are singletons. Material: peripheral blood. These receptors all stem from a man between 65 and 85 years old with acute or convalescent COVID-19.

The V and J genes are TRBV2 and TRBJ2-3; D unclear. The V end was cut by 4 bases, the J end by 2 bases, with 16 bases between. Germline V gene lookup returns CDR1 SNHLY and CDR2 FYNNEI. This CDR3 has 16 amino acids. DNA for the CDR3: TGTGCCAGCAGTGGCCCGACAATCCAAACCACAGATACGCAGTATTTT. Protein sequence: CASSGPTIQTTDTQYF.

The J gene is TRBJ1-1, the V gene TRBV5-4; D ambiguous. The V end was cut by 4 bases, the J end by 2 bases, with 15 bases between. CDR3 length: 15 residues. Germline loops: CDR1 SGHNT, CDR2 YYREEE (reference sequence). In nucleotides, the CDR3 is TGTGCCAGCAGCGCCCAAGCGGTGATAAACACTGAAGCTTTCTTT. Protein product: CASSAQAVINTEAFF.

This chain links TRBV5-5 with TRBJ1-1, with a weak D call TRBD1 (6 bases). Germline V gives CDR1 SGHKS, CDR2 YYEKEE (reference sequence). This CDR3 has 16 amino acids. Trimming removed 0 bases from V and 3 bases from J, with 15 bases in between. CDR3 coding DNA: TGTGCCAGCAGCTTGGCGCTCGGCAGGGGAGACACTGAAGCTTTCTTT. Its translation: CASSLALGRGDTEAFF. Full variable domain (remainder filled in from reference TRBV5-5 and TRBJ1-1): DAGVTQSPTHLIKTRGQQVTLRCSPISGHKSVSWYQQVLGQGPQFIFQYYEKEERGRGNFPDRFSARQFPNYSSELNVNALLLGDSALYLCASSLALGRGDTEAFFGQGTRLTVV.

This clone appeared a few times. The V gene is TRBV4-1, the J gene TRBJ2-7; D remains unclear. The germline V and J ends were trimmed by 6 bases and 3 bases, with 15 bases remaining between them. Per the germline V gene, CDR1 is MGHRA and CDR2 is YSYEKL. CDR3 size: 14 residues. CDR3 in amino acids: CASRPADGHYEQYF. The DNA for the CDR3 is TGCGCCAGCAGACCTGCAGATGGCCACTACGAGCAGTACTTC.

The rearrangement joins TRBV27 to TRBJ2-1, with TRBD2 identical over 9 bases. Trimming cost V 5 bases and J 4 bases; bases outside gene matches: 9. Germline V gives CDR1 MNHEY, CDR2 SMNVEV (reference sequence). This CDR3 comprises 16 residues. In DNA form, the CDR3 reads TGTGCCAGCAGTAACCGGGCTAGCGGGGATTACAATGAGCAGTTCTTC. Translating it yields CASSNRASGDYNEQFF.

The chain recombines TRBV24-1 with TRBJ2-3; TRBD2 matches 14 bases. The ends lost 9 bases at V and 1 base at J; junction bases unmatched: 5. CDR3 length equals 16 residues. CDR1 is KGHDR, CDR2 SFDVKD, per germline. The CDR3 sequence is CATGTSGSRGTDTQYF. CDR3 nucleotide sequence: TGTGCCACCGGGACTAGCGGGAGTCGTGGCACAGATACGCAGTATTTT.

V and J are TRBV7-2 and TRBJ2-3, with D unresolved. CDR1 is SGHTA, CDR2 FQGNSA, per germline. V dropped 5 bases and J dropped 3 bases, with 6 bases sitting between them. The CDR3 is 12 amino acids. The CDR3 sequence: CASSRLTDTQYF. The CDR3 DNA reads TGTGCCAGCAGCCGTCTGACAGATACGCAGTATTTT.

The chain couples TRBV2 to TRBJ1-1; D not resolved. Per germline, CDR1 SNHLY and CDR2 FYNNEI. Trimming stripped 4 bases from V and 1 base from J, with 10 bases between. The CDR3 covers 14 residues. For the CDR3, the DNA is TGTGCCAGCAGTGTAGAACTAGCGAACACTGAAGCTTTCTTT. This codes for CASSVELANTEAFF.